A selection of T cell receptor beta chains follows, all from one sample in a study of T cell changes during pregnancy in multiple sclerosis. Data came from immunoSEQ multiplex PCR; TCRdb stores just in-frame clones and leaves some out. The sample lists under 50,000 clones, just over 90% occurring once. This specimen consisted of CD4+ T cells from peripheral blood mononuclear cells, obtained in the first trimester of pregnancy. These receptors all come from a female donor in good health, enrolled as a control in a pregnancy study. The CDR3 runs from the conserved cysteine through the conserved F or W. The order of the fields is V gene, J gene, CDR3 protein.

v_gene: TRBV19
j_gene: TRBJ1-6
CDR3aa: CASSPGTGVFYNSPLHF

v_gene: TRBV23-1
j_gene: TRBJ1-1
CDR3aa: CASSQEGALTEAFF

v_gene: TRBV28
j_gene: TRBJ1-5
CDR3aa: CASSWTGMGNQPQHF

v_gene: TRBV7-2
j_gene: TRBJ1-1
CDR3aa: CASTEGQWNTEAFF

v_gene: TRBV4-3
j_gene: TRBJ1-2
CDR3aa: CASSQGDRGFGYGYTF

v_gene: TRBV9
j_gene: TRBJ2-1
CDR3aa: CASSVSGGANYEQFF

v_gene: TRBV5-6
j_gene: TRBJ1-2
CDR3aa: CASSLDTESSGYTF

v_gene: TRBV30
j_gene: TRBJ1-4
CDR3aa: CAWSLETGEKLFF

v_gene: TRBV27
j_gene: TRBJ1-3
CDR3aa: CASSRTSGTGRGTIYF

v_gene: TRBV6-5
j_gene: TRBJ1-2
CDR3aa: CASSYTGGYGYTF

v_gene: TRBV5-1
j_gene: TRBJ1-5
CDR3aa: CASSGGGNQPQHF

v_gene: TRBV5-4
j_gene: TRBJ2-1
CDR3aa: CASSLEQVNEQFF

v_gene: TRBV29-1
j_gene: TRBJ2-1
CDR3aa: CSVVTLIGREQFF

v_gene: TRBV21-1
j_gene: TRBJ2-3
CDR3aa: CASSKYLRTGFKDTQYF

v_gene: TRBV9
j_gene: TRBJ1-2
CDR3aa: CASSTLPGSGGYTF

v_gene: TRBV9
j_gene: TRBJ2-7
CDR3aa: CASSTLAGDYEQYF

v_gene: TRBV6-1
j_gene: TRBJ2-5
CDR3aa: CASSEGQGAGETQYF

v_gene: TRBV4-1
j_gene: TRBJ2-2
CDR3aa: CASSEGAGGPNGELFF

v_gene: TRBV7-9
j_gene: TRBJ2-3
CDR3aa: CASSPVRQVTTDTQYF

v_gene: TRBV6-4
j_gene: TRBJ1-2
CDR3aa: CASRTGTGGYTF

v_gene: TRBV4-3
j_gene: TRBJ2-4
CDR3aa: CASSQDTKNIQYF

v_gene: TRBV5-4
j_gene: TRBJ2-3
CDR3aa: CASSLYQGEQYF

v_gene: TRBV6-1
j_gene: TRBJ2-6
CDR3aa: CASRASPRGFSGANVLTF

v_gene: TRBV6-6
j_gene: TRBJ1-2
CDR3aa: CASSLKRDYGYTF

v_gene: TRBV7-2
j_gene: TRBJ1-5
CDR3aa: CASSLEGLSNQPQHF

v_gene: TRBV5-5
j_gene: TRBJ2-1
CDR3aa: CASSTGKYNEQFF

v_gene: TRBV28
j_gene: TRBJ1-2
CDR3aa: CASRSGTGSGYTF

v_gene: TRBV2
j_gene: TRBJ1-5
CDR3aa: CASSEIVKGYGNQPQHF

v_gene: TRBV5-1
j_gene: TRBJ2-5
CDR3aa: CASSSEAGRGGTQYF

v_gene: TRBV5-1
j_gene: TRBJ2-7
CDR3aa: CASSLFPGDSYEQYF

v_gene: TRBV20-1
j_gene: TRBJ2-7
CDR3aa: CSAGGVGVQYF

v_gene: TRBV2
j_gene: TRBJ1-1
CDR3aa: CASNGQGGTEAFF

v_gene: TRBV2
j_gene: TRBJ1-1
CDR3aa: CASRGQGGATEAFF

v_gene: TRBV27
j_gene: TRBJ2-1
CDR3aa: CASSFPGGAKGYNEQFF

v_gene: TRBV2
j_gene: TRBJ1-2
CDR3aa: CASSNQGIFYGYTF

v_gene: TRBV5-6
j_gene: TRBJ1-2
CDR3aa: CASSLVAGSAQTNYGYTF

v_gene: TRBV30
j_gene: TRBJ1-1
CDR3aa: CAWSFVVQENTEAFF

v_gene: TRBV15
j_gene: TRBJ1-5
CDR3aa: CATSVKQRRVQPQHF

v_gene: TRBV18
j_gene: TRBJ1-3
CDR3aa: CASSANPGTGGNTIYF

v_gene: TRBV5-1
j_gene: TRBJ1-1
CDR3aa: CASSLAPRGNMNTEAFF

v_gene: TRBV4-1
j_gene: TRBJ1-5
CDR3aa: CASSQSPARGNQPQHF

v_gene: TRBV6-4
j_gene: TRBJ2-3
CDR3aa: CASSGEMGILQYF

v_gene: TRBV29-1
j_gene: TRBJ2-7
CDR3aa: CSVGRDFPSYEQYF

v_gene: TRBV14
j_gene: TRBJ2-3
CDR3aa: CASSPVLYF

v_gene: TRBV12-5
j_gene: TRBJ1-1
CDR3aa: CASGWDSMNTEAFF

v_gene: TRBV7-8
j_gene: TRBJ1-5
CDR3aa: CASSPVGGRGYQPQHF

v_gene: TRBV11-2
j_gene: TRBJ2-7
CDR3aa: CASSTEWVSYEQYF

v_gene: TRBV4-1
j_gene: TRBJ1-3
CDR3aa: CASSQETRGRNTIYF

v_gene: TRBV6-5
j_gene: TRBJ1-3
CDR3aa: CASRSVGTIYF

v_gene: TRBV9
j_gene: TRBJ2-5
CDR3aa: CASSEGLIQETQYF

v_gene: TRBV27
j_gene: TRBJ2-7
CDR3aa: CASSSPGLAAYEQYF